The clone carrying this TCR beta chain was recorded at least ten times. These data come from a study of glioma-infiltrating T cells. The CDR3 extends over 16 amino acids. V lost 1 base and J lost 7, with 17 bases in between. The germline V gene encodes CDR1 SGHVS and CDR2 FNYEAQ. Amplification of TCR alpha and beta CDR3 regions from RNA used iRepertoire nested multiplex PCR. TCRdb itself ran the multiplex PCR reads through MiXCR, one entry per CDR3 protein. The data show 300,000 to 450,000 distinct CDR3 sequences, about two fifths seen once. Sequencing was carried out using glioma tissue, nonneoplastic brain tissue, or PBMCs (not recorded which). The clonotype was recovered from a human donor with low-grade glioma or glioblastoma, undergoing nonglioma brain surgery, or in good health (not recorded which). This sequence joins TRBV7-6 and TRBJ2-1; D not resolved. The DNA of the CDR3 is TGTGCCAGCAGCTTAGACCACAAACTACAAGGGAATGAGCAGTTCTTC. It encodes CASSLDHKLQGNEQFF.